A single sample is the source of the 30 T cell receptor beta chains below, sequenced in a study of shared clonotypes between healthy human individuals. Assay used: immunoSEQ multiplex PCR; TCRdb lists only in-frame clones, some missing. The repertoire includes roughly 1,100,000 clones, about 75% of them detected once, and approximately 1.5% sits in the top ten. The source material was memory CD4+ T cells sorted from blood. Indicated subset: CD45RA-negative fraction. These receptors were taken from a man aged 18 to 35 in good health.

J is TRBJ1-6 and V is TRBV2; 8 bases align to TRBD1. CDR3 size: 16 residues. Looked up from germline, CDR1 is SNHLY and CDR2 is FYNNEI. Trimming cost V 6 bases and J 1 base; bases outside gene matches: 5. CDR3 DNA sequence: TGTGCCAGCAGGGACAGGGAGGGGTCCTATAATTCACCCCTCCACTTT. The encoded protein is CASRDREGSYNSPLHF. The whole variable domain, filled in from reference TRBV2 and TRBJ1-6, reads EPEVTQTPSHQVTQMGQEVILRCVPISNHLYFYWYRQILGQKVEFLVSFYNNEISEKSEIFDDQFSVERPDGSNFTLKIRSTKLEDSAMYFCASRDREGSYNSPLHFGNGTRLTVT.

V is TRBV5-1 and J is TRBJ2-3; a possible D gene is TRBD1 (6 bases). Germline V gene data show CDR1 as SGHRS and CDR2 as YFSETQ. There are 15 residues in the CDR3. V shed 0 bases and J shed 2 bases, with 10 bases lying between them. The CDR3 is CASSLGGGPTDTQYF. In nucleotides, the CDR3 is TGCGCCAGCAGCTTGGGAGGGGGACCCACAGATACGCAGTATTTT.

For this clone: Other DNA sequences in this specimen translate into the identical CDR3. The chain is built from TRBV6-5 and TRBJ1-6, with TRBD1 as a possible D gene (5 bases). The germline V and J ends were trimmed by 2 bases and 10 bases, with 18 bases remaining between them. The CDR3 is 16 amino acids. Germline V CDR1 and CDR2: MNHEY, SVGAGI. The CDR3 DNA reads TGTGCCAGCAGTTACAGTCGGGGAGGGGAGGGATCACCCCTCCACTTT. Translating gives CASSYSRGGEGSPLHF.

CDR3 protein: CASSLWGQGSAGELFF. DNA for the CDR3: TGTGCCAGCAGCTTATGGGGGCAGGGGTCGGCCGGGGAGCTGTTTTTT. The chain has TRBV7-2 and TRBJ2-2, with D tentatively TRBD1 (6 bases). CDR1 and CDR2 from the germline V gene are SGHTA and FQGNSA. The CDR3 loop spans 16 amino acids. The V gene lost 2 bases and the J gene lost 6 bases, with 16 bases spanning the gap. Full variable domain (outside the CDR3, taken from reference TRBV7-2 and TRBJ2-2): GAGVSQSPSNKVTEKGKDVELRCDPISGHTALYWYRQSLGQGLEFLIYFQGNSAPDKSGLPSDRFSAERTGGSVSTLTIQRTQQEDSAVYLCASSLWGQGSAGELFFGEGSRLTVL.

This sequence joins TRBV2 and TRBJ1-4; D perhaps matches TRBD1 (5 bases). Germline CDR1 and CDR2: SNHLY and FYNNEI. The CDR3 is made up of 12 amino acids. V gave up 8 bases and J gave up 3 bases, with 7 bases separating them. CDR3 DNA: TGTGCCAGCGACAGACCTAATGAAAAACTGTTTTTT. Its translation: CASDRPNEKLFF.

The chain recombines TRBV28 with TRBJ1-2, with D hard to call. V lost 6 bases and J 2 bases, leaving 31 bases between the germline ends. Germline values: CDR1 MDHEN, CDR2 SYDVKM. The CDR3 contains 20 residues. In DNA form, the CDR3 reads TGTGCCAGCAGGCTGACCCCCGGTACAGCAATACAATTCTTAAACTATGGCTACACCTTC. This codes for CASRLTPGTAIQFLNYGYTF.

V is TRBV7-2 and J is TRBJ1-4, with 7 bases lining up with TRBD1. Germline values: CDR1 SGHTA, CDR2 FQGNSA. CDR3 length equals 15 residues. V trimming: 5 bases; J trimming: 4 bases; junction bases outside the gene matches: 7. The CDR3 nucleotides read TGTGCCAGCAGCCTGGGGGACAGTTATAATGAAAAACTGTTTTTT. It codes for CASSLGDSYNEKLFF.

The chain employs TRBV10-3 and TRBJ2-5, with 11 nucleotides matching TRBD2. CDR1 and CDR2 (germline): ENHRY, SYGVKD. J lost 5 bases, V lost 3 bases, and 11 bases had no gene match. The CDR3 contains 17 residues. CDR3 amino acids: CAISDSVAGGRAETQYF. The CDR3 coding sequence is TGTGCCATCAGTGATTCGGTAGCGGGAGGGCGTGCGGAGACCCAGTACTTC.

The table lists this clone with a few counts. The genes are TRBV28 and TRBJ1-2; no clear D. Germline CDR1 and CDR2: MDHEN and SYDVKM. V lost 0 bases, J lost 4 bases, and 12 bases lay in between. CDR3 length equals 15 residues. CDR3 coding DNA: TGTGCCAGCAGTTTATGGGAGGGTCTAGGCTATGGCTACACCTTC. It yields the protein CASSLWEGLGYGYTF.

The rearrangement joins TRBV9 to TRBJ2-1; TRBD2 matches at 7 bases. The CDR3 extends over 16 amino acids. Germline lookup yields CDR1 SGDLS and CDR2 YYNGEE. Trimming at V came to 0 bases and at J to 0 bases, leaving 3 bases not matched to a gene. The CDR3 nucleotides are TGTGCCAGCAGCGTAGTGGGCGGGGGCTCCTACAATGAGCAGTTCTTC. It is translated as CASSVVGGGSYNEQFF.

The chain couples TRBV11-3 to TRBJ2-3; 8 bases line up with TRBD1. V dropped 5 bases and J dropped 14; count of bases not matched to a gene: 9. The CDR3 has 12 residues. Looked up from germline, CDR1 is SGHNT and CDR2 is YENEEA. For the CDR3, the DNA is TGTGCCAGCAGCATAATCAGGACAGGGCCGTATTTT. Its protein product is CASSIIRTGPYF. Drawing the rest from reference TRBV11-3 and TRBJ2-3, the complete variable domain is EAGVVQSPRYKIIEKKQPVAFWCNPISGHNTLYWYLQNLGQGPELLIRYENEEAVDDSQLPKDRFSAERLKGVDSTLKIQPAELGDSAVYLCASSIIRTGPYFGPGTRLTVL.

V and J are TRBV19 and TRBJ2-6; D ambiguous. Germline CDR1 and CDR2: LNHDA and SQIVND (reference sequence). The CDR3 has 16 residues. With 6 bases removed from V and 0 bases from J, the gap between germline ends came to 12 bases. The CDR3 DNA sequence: TGTGCCAGTAGCTTCGGACGGAGCTCTGGGGCCAACGTCCTGACTTTC. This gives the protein CASSFGRSSGANVLTF.

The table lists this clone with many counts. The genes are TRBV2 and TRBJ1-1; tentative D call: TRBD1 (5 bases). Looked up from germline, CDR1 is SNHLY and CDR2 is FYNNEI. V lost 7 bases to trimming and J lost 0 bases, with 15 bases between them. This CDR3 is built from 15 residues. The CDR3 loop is CASNSAAGLNTEAFF. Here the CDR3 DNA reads TGTGCCAGCAACTCAGCGGCAGGGCTGAACACTGAAGCTTTCTTT.

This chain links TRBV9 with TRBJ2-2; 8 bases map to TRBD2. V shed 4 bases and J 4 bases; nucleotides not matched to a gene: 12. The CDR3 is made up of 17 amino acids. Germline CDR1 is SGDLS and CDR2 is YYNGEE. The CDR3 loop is CASSLTLADPSTGELFF. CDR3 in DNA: TGTGCCAGCAGCCTCACACTAGCGGATCCCTCCACCGGGGAGCTGTTTTTT.

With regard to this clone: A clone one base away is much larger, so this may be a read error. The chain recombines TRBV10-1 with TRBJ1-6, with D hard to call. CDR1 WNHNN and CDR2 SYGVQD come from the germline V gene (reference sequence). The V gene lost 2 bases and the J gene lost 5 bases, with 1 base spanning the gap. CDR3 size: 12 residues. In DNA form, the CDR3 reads TGCGCCAGCAGTGAGAATAATTCACCCCTCCACTTT. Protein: CASSENNSPLHF.

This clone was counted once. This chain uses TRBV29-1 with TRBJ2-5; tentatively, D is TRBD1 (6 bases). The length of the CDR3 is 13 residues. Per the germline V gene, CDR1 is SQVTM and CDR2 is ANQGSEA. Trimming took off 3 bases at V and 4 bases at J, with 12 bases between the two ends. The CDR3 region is CSVDIQGAETQYF. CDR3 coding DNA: TGCAGCGTTGACATACAGGGAGCAGAGACCCAGTACTTC. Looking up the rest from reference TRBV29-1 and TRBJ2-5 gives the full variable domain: SAVISQKPSRDICQRGTSLTIQCQVDSQVTMMFWYRQQPGQSLTLIATANQGSEATYESGFVIDKFPISRPNLTFSTLTVSNMSPEDSSIYLCSVDIQGAETQYFGPGTRLLVL.

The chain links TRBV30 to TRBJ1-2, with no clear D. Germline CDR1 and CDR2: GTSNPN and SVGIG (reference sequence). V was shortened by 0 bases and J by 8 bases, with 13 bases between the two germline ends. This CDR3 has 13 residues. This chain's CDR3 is CAWSVGDKGGYTF. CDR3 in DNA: TGTGCCTGGAGTGTAGGCGATAAAGGGGGCTACACCTTC.

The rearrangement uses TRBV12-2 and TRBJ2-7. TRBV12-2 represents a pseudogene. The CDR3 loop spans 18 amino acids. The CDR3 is CASRSSPFFSGPSYEQYF. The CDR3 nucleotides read TGTGCAAGTCGCTCGTCCCCTTTTTTCAGTGGACCCTCCTACGAGCAGTACTTC.

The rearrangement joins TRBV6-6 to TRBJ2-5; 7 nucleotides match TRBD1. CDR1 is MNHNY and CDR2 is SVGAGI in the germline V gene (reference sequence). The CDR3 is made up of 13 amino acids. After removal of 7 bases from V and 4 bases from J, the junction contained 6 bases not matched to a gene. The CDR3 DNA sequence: TGTGCCAGCATTAGGGACAGTCGAGAGACCCAGTACTTC. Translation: CASIRDSRETQYF.

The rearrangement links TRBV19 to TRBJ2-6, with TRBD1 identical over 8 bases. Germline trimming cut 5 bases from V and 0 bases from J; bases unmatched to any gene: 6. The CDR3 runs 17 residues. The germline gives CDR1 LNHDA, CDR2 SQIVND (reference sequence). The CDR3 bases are TGTGCCAGTAGTCATCAACAGGGGGGCTCTGGGGCCAACGTCCTGACTTTC. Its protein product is CASSHQQGGSGANVLTF.

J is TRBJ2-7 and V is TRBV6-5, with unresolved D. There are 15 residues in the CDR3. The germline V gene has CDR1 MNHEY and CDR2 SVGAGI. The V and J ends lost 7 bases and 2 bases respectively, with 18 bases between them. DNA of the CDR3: TGTGCCAGCACCCTCAAACTCGGCGGCCCCTACGAGCAGTACTTC. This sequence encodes CASTLKLGGPYEQYF.

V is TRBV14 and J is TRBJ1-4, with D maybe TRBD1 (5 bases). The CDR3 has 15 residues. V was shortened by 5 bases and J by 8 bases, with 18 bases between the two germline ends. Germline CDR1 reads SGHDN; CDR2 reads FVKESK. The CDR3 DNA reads TGTGCCAGCAGCAAACCCGGGACTCTTGGGGAAAAACTGTTTTTT. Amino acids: CASSKPGTLGEKLFF.

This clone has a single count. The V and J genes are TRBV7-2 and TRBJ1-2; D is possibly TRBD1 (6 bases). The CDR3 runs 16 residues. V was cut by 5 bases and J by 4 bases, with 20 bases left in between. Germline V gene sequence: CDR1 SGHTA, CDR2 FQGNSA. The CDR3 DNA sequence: TGTGCCAGCAGCGAAGGCATCCCCCAGGGGAGCTATGGCTACACCTTC. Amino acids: CASSEGIPQGSYGYTF.

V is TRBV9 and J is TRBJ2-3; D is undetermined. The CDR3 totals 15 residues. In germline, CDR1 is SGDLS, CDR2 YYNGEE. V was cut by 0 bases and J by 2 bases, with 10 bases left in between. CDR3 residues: CASSVGSLDTDTQYF. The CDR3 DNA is TGTGCCAGCAGCGTAGGGTCCCTTGACACAGATACGCAGTATTTT.

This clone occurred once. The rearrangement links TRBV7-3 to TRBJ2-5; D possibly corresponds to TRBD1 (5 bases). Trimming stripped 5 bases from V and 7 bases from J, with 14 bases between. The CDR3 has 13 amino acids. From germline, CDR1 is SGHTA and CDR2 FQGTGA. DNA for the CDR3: TGTGCCAGCAGCATCCGGGCCCAGGGGACCCAGTACTTC. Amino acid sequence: CASSIRAQGTQYF.

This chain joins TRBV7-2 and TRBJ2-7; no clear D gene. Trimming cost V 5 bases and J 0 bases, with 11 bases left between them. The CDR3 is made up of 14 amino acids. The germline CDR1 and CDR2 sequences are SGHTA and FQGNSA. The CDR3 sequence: CASSRGGSSYEQYF. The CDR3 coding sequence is TGTGCCAGCAGCCGCGGCGGAAGCTCCTACGAGCAGTACTTC. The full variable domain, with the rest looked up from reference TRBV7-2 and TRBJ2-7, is GAGVSQSPSNKVTEKGKDVELRCDPISGHTALYWYRQSLGQGLEFLIYFQGNSAPDKSGLPSDRFSAERTGGSVSTLTIQRTQQEDSAVYLCASSRGGSSYEQYFGPGTRLTVT.

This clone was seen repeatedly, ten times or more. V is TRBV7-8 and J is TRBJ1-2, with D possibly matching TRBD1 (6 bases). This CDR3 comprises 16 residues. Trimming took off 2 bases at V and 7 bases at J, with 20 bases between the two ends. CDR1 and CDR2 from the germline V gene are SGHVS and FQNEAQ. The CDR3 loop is CASSLSLFGGARGYTF. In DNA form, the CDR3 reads TGTGCCAGCAGCTTATCACTTTTCGGGGGGGCGCGTGGCTACACCTTC.

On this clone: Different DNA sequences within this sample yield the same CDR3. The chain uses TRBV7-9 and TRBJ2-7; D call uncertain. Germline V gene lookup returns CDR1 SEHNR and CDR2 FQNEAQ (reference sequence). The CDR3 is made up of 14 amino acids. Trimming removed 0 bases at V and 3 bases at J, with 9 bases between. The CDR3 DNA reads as TGTGCCAGCAGCTTAGCAGGTGTGAGCTACGAGCAGTACTTC. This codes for CASSLAGVSYEQYF.

CDR3 in amino acids: CASGLEAGAADTQYF. CDR3 DNA sequence: TGTGCTAGTGGTTTGGAGGCGGGAGCAGCAGATACGCAGTATTTT. The chain links TRBV12-5 to TRBJ2-3; TRBD2 aligns across 7 bases. CDR3 length: 15 residues. Germline V gene data show CDR1 as LGHNT and CDR2 as FRNRAP. V lost 1 base, J lost 4 bases, and 5 bases stayed unmatched.

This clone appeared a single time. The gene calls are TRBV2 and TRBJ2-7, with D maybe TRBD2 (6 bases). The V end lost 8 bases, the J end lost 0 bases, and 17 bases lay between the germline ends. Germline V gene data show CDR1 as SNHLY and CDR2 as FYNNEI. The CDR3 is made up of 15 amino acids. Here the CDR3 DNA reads TGTGCCAGCCCCGGTGGGGGGAAGTCCTCCTACGAGCAGTACTTC. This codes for CASPGGGKSSYEQYF.